This is a list of T cell receptor beta chains from one sample in a study of blood T cells in healthy people across ages. TCRdb itself ran the 5' RACE reads through MiXCR, one entry per CDR3 protein. The table includes roughly 500,000 distinct CDR3 sequences, roughly a quarter detected once. The sequenced sample consisted of blood. Source of these receptors: a woman between 65 and 79 years old in good health. CDR3s include the opening cysteine and the closing phenylalanine or tryptophan. D genes are given only for firm matches. Clone size is not always given. Where it is, it says once, few, many or a class for expanded clones.

size	D	V	length	J	CDR3	DNA
few	-	TRBV15	17	TRBJ1-4	CATSRDRGGTTNEKLFF	TGTGCCACCAGCAGAGATAGAGGCGGGACAACTAATGAAAAACTGTTTTTT
many	-	TRBV11-2	13	TRBJ2-1	CASSLVAQGEQFF	TGTGCCAGCAGCTTAGTTGCCCAAGGTGAGCAGTTCTTC
-	TRBD1	TRBV20-1	13	TRBJ2-5	CSARTGGVETQYF	TGCAGTGCTAGGACAGGGGGCGTTGAGACCCAGTACTTC
few	-	TRBV20-1	13	TRBJ2-5	CSARAGTAETQYF	TGCAGTGCTAGAGCAGGGACGGCAGAGACCCAGTACTTC
-	TRBD1	TRBV7-2	15	TRBJ2-1	CASSFSGQGRNEQFF	TGTGCCAGCAGCTTCTCAGGACAGGGTCGGAATGAGCAGTTCTTC
few	-	TRBV29-1	14	TRBJ1-1	CSVGVGRVNTEAFF	TGCAGCGTTGGGGTAGGACGGGTGAACACTGAAGCTTTCTTT
many	-	TRBV10-3	14	TRBJ1-2	CAISESGKGHGYTF	TGTGCCATCAGTGAGTCGGGAAAGGGTCATGGCTACACCTTC
-	-	TRBV20-1	15	TRBJ2-2	CSARPQDLNTGELFF	TGCAGTGCTAGACCCCAGGACTTGAACACCGGGGAGCTGTTTTTT
-	-	TRBV6-5	16	TRBJ2-4	CASSRRGGIAKNIQYF	TGTGCCAGCAGTCGCCGAGGGGGAATAGCCAAAAACATTCAGTACTTC
few	-	TRBV7-3	15	TRBJ2-5	CASSTRGGPRETQYF	TGTGCCAGCAGCACAAGGGGGGGCCCCCGAGAGACCCAGTACTTC
few	-	TRBV11-2	11	TRBJ2-3	CASGRSDTQYF	TGTGCCAGCGGGAGGTCGGATACGCAGTATTTT
-	-	TRBV7-8	15	TRBJ2-5	CASSRGWTVQETQYF	TGTGCCAGCAGCCGAGGCTGGACAGTCCAAGAGACCCAGTACTTC
few	-	TRBV6-2/TRBV6-3	15	TRBJ2-5	CASSPLGLGQETQYF	TGTGCCAGCAGTCCCCTCGGACTGGGGCAAGAGACCCAGTACTTC